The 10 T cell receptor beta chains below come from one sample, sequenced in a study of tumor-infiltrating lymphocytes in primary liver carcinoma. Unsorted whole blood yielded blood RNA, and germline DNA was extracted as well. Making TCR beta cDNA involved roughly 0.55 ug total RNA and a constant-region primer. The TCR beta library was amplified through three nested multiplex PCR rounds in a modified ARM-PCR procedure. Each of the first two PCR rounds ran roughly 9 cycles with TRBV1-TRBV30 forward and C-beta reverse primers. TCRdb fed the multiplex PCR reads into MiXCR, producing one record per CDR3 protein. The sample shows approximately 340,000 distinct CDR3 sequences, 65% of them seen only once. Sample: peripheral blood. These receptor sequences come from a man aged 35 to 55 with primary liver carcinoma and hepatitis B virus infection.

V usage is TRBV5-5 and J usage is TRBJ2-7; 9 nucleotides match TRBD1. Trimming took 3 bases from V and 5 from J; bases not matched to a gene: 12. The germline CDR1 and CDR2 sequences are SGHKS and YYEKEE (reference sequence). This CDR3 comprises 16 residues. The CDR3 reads CASSSYGGTGMDEQYF. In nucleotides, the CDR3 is TGTGCCAGCAGCTCATACGGTGGGACAGGGATGGACGAGCAGTACTTC.

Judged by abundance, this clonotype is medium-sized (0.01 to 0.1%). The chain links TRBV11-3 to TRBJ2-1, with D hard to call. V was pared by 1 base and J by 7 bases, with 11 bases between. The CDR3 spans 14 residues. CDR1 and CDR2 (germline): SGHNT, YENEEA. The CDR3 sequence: CASSLAAGWNEQFF. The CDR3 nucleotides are TGTGCCAGCAGCTTAGCGGCTGGGTGGAATGAGCAGTTCTTC.

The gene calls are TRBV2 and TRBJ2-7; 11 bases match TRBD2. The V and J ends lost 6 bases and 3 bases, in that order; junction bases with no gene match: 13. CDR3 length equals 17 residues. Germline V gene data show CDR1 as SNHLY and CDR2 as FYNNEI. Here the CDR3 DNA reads TGTGCCAGCAGCCGATCCGGGACTAGCGGCCTAGGCTACGAGCAGTACTTC. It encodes CASSRSGTSGLGYEQYF.

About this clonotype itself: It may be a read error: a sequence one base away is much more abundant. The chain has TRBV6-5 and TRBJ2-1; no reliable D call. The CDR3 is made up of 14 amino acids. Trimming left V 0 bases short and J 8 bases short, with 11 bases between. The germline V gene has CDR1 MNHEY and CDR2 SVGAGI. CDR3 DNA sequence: TGTGCCAGCAGTTACTCGTCAGTGGGCTATGAGCAGTTCTTC. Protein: CASSYSSVGYEQFF.

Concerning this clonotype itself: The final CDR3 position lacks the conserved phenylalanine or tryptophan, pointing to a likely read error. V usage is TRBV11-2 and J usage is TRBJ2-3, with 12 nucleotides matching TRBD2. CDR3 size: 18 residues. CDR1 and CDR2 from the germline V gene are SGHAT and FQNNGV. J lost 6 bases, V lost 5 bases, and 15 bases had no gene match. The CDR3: CASSQGGSSGRGEDTQYS. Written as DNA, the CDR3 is TGTGCCAGCAGCCAGGGGGGGTCTAGCGGGAGGGGCGAGGATACGCAGTATTCT.

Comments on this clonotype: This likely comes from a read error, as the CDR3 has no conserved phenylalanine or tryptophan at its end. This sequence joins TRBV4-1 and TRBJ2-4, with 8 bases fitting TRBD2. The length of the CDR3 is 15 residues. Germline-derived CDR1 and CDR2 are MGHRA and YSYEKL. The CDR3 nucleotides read TGCGCCAGCAGCCAGGTTGGACTAGCCAAAAACGTTCAGTACATC. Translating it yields CASSQVGLAKNVQYI.

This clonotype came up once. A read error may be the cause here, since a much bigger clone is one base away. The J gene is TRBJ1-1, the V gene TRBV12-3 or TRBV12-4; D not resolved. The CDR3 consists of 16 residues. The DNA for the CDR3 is TGTGCCAGCAGTTTCTCCTGGGCAGGAACCAACACTGAAACTTTCTTT. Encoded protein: CASSFSWAGTNTETFF.

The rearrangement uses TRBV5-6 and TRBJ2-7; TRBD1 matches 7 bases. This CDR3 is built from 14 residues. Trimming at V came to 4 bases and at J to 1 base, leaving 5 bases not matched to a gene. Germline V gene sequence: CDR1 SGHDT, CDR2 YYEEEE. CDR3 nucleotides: TGTGCCAGCAGCAAGCAGGGGGAGTCCTACGAGCAGTACTTC. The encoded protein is CASSKQGESYEQYF.

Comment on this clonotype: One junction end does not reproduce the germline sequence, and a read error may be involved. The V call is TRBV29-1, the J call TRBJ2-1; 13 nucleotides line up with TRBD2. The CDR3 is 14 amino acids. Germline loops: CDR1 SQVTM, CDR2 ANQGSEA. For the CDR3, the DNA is TGCAGCGCTGGGACTAGCGGGGAATTCAATGACCAGTTCTTC. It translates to CSAGTSGEFNDQFF.

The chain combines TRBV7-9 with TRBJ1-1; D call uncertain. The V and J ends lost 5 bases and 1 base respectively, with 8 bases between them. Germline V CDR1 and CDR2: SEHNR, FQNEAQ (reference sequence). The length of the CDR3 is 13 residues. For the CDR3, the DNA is TGTGCCAGCAGCCCTATAAAGAACACTGAAGCTTTCTTT. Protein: CASSPIKNTEAFF.